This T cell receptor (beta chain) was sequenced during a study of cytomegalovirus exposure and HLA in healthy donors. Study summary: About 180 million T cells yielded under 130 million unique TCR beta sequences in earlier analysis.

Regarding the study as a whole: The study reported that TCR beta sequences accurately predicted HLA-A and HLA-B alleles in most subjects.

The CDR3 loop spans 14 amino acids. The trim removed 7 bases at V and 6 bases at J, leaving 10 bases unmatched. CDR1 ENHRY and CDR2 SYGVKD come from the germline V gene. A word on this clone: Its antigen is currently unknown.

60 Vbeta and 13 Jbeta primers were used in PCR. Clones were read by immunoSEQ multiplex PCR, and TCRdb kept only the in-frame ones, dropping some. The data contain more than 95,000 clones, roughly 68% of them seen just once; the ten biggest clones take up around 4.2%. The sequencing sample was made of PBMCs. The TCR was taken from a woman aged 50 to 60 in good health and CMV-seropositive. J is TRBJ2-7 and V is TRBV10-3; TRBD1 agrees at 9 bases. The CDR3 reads CAINHGQGSGEQYF. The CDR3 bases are TGTGCCATCAATCACGGACAGGGGAGCGGCGAGCAGTACTTC.